These T cell receptor beta chains were read from a single sample in a study of cytomegalovirus exposure and HLA in healthy donors. Generated by immunoSEQ multiplex PCR, the TCRdb table keeps only in-frame clones and is missing some. The data hold roughly 69,000 clones, with around 72% observed a single time. The material sequenced was PBMCs. The receptors stem from a male donor in good health and CMV-seropositive. Each CDR3 is given without its conserved first and last residue. The D gene is left open where the match is weak.

d_call: TRBD1; v_call: TRBV9; j_call: TRBJ2-2; cdr3_aa: ASSVTGVTGELF
d_call: NA; v_call: TRBV2; j_call: TRBJ2-3; cdr3_aa: ASSEQGSTDTQY
d_call: NA; v_call: TRBV5-1; j_call: TRBJ1-1; cdr3_aa: ASSLGGREAEAF
d_call: NA; v_call: TRBV7-2; j_call: TRBJ1-2; cdr3_aa: ASSLGPNYGYT
d_call: NA; v_call: TRBV7-9; j_call: TRBJ1-3; cdr3_aa: ASSFEGSNTIY
d_call: NA; v_call: TRBV9; j_call: TRBJ2-3; cdr3_aa: ASSGPISVGTDTQY
d_call: NA; v_call: TRBV12-5; j_call: TRBJ2-7; cdr3_aa: ASGLGGGYEQY
d_call: TRBD1; v_call: TRBV4-2; j_call: TRBJ1-1; cdr3_aa: ASSPGQGRSPEAF
d_call: TRBD1; v_call: TRBV6-4; j_call: TRBJ2-1; cdr3_aa: ASSAETGEVSRQF
d_call: TRBD2; v_call: TRBV19; j_call: TRBJ2-1; cdr3_aa: ASRRLAGGIKNEQF
d_call: NA; v_call: TRBV18; j_call: TRBJ2-7; cdr3_aa: ASSLATHSYEQY
d_call: NA; v_call: TRBV30; j_call: TRBJ1-6; cdr3_aa: AWSLTGRYSPLH
d_call: NA; v_call: TRBV7-2; j_call: TRBJ2-7; cdr3_aa: ASSPFTGYEQY